The 32 T cell receptor beta chains below come from one sample, sequenced in a study of long-term antiretroviral therapy in people with HIV. A v3.0 immunoSEQ assay was performed at survey level. The assay was immunoSEQ multiplex PCR, and TCRdb's table has in-frame clones only and misses some. The table shows about 16,000 clones, with about 79% occurring only once. Sequenced material: unsorted PBMCs, taken 1.5 years before starting antiretroviral therapy. The receptors stem from a woman in her forties or fifties with HIV.

V and J are TRBV30 and TRBJ2-5; D is ambiguous. V was clipped by 0 bases and J by 6 bases, with 8 bases between them. The CDR3 consists of 12 residues. Germline V gives CDR1 GTSNPN, CDR2 SVGIG (reference sequence). The CDR3 region has the DNA TGTGCCTGGAGTGTAGGGTGGCAGACCCAGTACTTC. It yields the protein CAWSVGWQTQYF. Combining the CDR3 with reference TRBV30 and TRBJ2-5 gives the whole variable domain SQTIHQWPATLVQPVGSPLSLECTVEGTSNPNLYWYRQAAGRGLQLLFYSVGIGQISSEVPQNLSASRPQDRQFILSSKKLLLSDSGFYLCAWSVGWQTQYFGPGTRLLVL.

This clone was seen a single time. The chain joins TRBV6-5 to TRBJ2-5; a possible D gene is TRBD1 (6 bases). Per the germline V gene, CDR1 is MNHEY and CDR2 is SVGAGI. Trimming left V 5 bases short and J 5 bases short, with 15 bases between. The CDR3 is 14 amino acids. For the CDR3, the DNA is TGTGCCAGCAGTAGGGACACCAAGGGGGAGACCCAGTACTTC. Translating gives CASSRDTKGETQYF.

V and J are TRBV2 and TRBJ1-5; possibly TRBD1 for D (6 bases). V was clipped by 6 bases and J by 2 bases, with 11 bases between them. This CDR3 spans 14 amino acids. Germline V CDR1 and CDR2: SNHLY, FYNNEI. CDR3 in DNA: TGTGCCAGCAGCGATAGACAGGGCAATCAGCCCCAGCATTTT. Protein: CASSDRQGNQPQHF. The full variable domain, in which reference TRBV2 and TRBJ1-5 provide the parts outside the CDR3, is EPEVTQTPSHQVTQMGQEVILRCVPISNHLYFYWYRQILGQKVEFLVSFYNNEISEKSEIFDDQFSVERPDGSNFTLKIRSTKLEDSAMYFCASSDRQGNQPQHFGDGTRLSIL.

This chain joins TRBV15 and TRBJ2-5, with D possibly TRBD2 on 6 matching bases. With 5 bases removed from V and 5 bases from J, the gap between germline ends came to 15 bases. Germline lookup yields CDR1 LNHNV and CDR2 YYDKDF (reference sequence). The CDR3 extends over 14 amino acids. CDR3 residues: CATSRTSGVETQYF. The CDR3 DNA follows: TGTGCCACCAGCCGCACCTCGGGGGTTGAGACCCAGTACTTC.

The chain couples TRBV30 to TRBJ2-1; maybe TRBD2 (5 bases). V lost 7 bases and J lost 6, with 19 bases in between. CDR1 is GTSNPN and CDR2 is SVGIG in the germline V gene (reference sequence). CDR3 length: 14 amino acids. Written as DNA, the CDR3 is TGTGCCTCTCAGAGGGCCGTCGGAGGCAATGAGCAGTTCTTC. It codes for CASQRAVGGNEQFF.

The rearrangement joins TRBV5-1 to TRBJ1-6; D ambiguous. Germline V gene lookup returns CDR1 SGHRS and CDR2 YFSETQ. Trimming cost V 0 bases and J 9 bases, with 13 bases left between them. This CDR3 is 15 amino acids long. The CDR3 nucleotides are TGCGCCAGCAGCTTGGGGGAGTCCCCTTTTTCACCCCTCCACTTT. Its protein is CASSLGESPFSPLHF.

The gene calls are TRBV27 and TRBJ2-3, with 9 nucleotides matching TRBD1. Germline assignment: CDR1 MNHEY and CDR2 SMNVEV (reference sequence). This CDR3 is 14 amino acids long. The V gene end was trimmed by 6 bases and the J gene end by 3 bases; junction bases not matched to a gene: 4. In nucleotides, the CDR3 is TGTGCCAGCAGGGGACAGGGATGGACAGATACGCAGTATTTT. It specifies CASRGQGWTDTQYF.

This clone was recorded only once. The chain carries TRBV2 and TRBJ2-7; no definite D call. V lost 4 bases, J lost 9 bases, and 13 bases lay in between. The germline gives CDR1 SNHLY, CDR2 FYNNEI. The CDR3 spans 12 residues. The DNA for the CDR3 is TGTGCCAGCAGTGGAGAGGTGGTGTCGCAGTACTTC. Its protein is CASSGEVVSQYF.

This clone was seen a handful of times. The chain joins TRBV5-5 to TRBJ2-3; D remains unclear. Per germline, CDR1 SGHKS and CDR2 YYEKEE (reference sequence). V lost 3 bases, J lost 4 bases, and 9 bases lay in between. The CDR3 has 13 amino acids. CDR3 sequence (DNA): TGTGCCAGCAGCTACAGCCCCTCAGATACGCAGTATTTT. It translates to CASSYSPSDTQYF. Combining the CDR3 with reference TRBV5-5 and TRBJ2-3 gives the whole variable domain DAGVTQSPTHLIKTRGQQVTLRCSPISGHKSVSWYQQVLGQGPQFIFQYYEKEERGRGNFPDRFSARQFPNYSSELNVNALLLGDSALYLCASSYSPSDTQYFGPGTRLTVL.

The rearrangement links TRBV5-5 to TRBJ2-7; the D is unclear. Germline V gene data show CDR1 as SGHKS and CDR2 as YYEKEE (reference sequence). The CDR3 runs 15 residues. The V end was cut by 0 bases, the J end by 5 bases, with 15 bases between. The CDR3 DNA reads TGTGCCAGCAGCTTGGATGACTCCCCATGGAACGAGCAGTACTTC. Translating it yields CASSLDDSPWNEQYF. The variable domain in full, with the rest retrieved from reference TRBV5-5 and TRBJ2-7, is DAGVTQSPTHLIKTRGQQVTLRCSPISGHKSVSWYQQVLGQGPQFIFQYYEKEERGRGNFPDRFSARQFPNYSSELNVNALLLGDSALYLCASSLDDSPWNEQYFGPGTRLTVT.

The chain uses TRBV7-9 and TRBJ1-6; no definite D call. Trimming took 5 bases from V and 3 from J, leaving 14 bases between them. Germline V CDR1 and CDR2: SEHNR, FQNEAQ (reference sequence). The CDR3 runs 16 residues. The CDR3 DNA reads as TGTGCCAGCAGCGCTGGCGCCGGATTCTATAATTCACCCCTCCACTTT. This gives the protein CASSAGAGFYNSPLHF.

V and J are TRBV7-6 and TRBJ2-6; D is undetermined. Looked up from germline, CDR1 is SGHVS and CDR2 is FNYEAQ. The V and J ends lost 2 bases and 0 bases respectively, with 14 bases between them. This CDR3 has 18 amino acids. The CDR3 here is CASSLSGESLSGANVLTF. Written as DNA, the CDR3 is TGTGCCAGCAGCTTAAGTGGGGAAAGCCTCTCTGGGGCCAACGTCCTGACTTTC.

This clone was recorded a few times. The chain combines TRBV15 with TRBJ2-7; tentative D call: TRBD1 (6 bases). Deletions cut 1 base from V and 5 bases from J, with 15 bases between. Germline V gene sequence: CDR1 LNHNV, CDR2 YYDKDF (reference sequence). The CDR3 loop spans 15 amino acids. The DNA for the CDR3 is TGTGCCACCAGCAGAGCCGGGGACAATTGGGACGAGCAGTACTTC. It codes for CATSRAGDNWDEQYF.

The rearrangement joins TRBV5-1 to TRBJ2-3; 8 bases are shared with TRBD1. Germline CDR1 and CDR2: SGHRS and YFSETQ. This CDR3 is 14 amino acids long. V was pared by 4 bases and J by 3 bases, with 4 bases of the junction left unmatched. This chain's CDR3 is CASSLNRGTDTQYF. The CDR3 DNA follows: TGCGCCAGCAGCCTCAACAGGGGGACAGATACGCAGTATTTT.

The genes are TRBV7-2 and TRBJ2-5, with 9 bases aligning to TRBD2. This CDR3 contains 16 residues. Germline assignment: CDR1 SGHTA and CDR2 FQGNSA. V was pared by 4 bases and J by 5 bases, with 11 bases of the junction left unmatched. The DNA of the CDR3 is TGTGCCAGCAGCTCAATCCCGGGACTAGCCTGGGAGACCCAGTACTTC. This translates into CASSSIPGLAWETQYF. Together with reference TRBV7-2 and TRBJ2-5, the CDR3 gives the full variable domain: GAGVSQSPSNKVTEKGKDVELRCDPISGHTALYWYRQSLGQGLEFLIYFQGNSAPDKSGLPSDRFSAERTGGSVSTLTIQRTQQEDSAVYLCASSSIPGLAWETQYFGPGTRLLVL.

This clone was detected only a few times. The CDR3 nucleotides read TGCGCCAGCTTCGGGACCGGGGAGCTGTTTTTT. Amino acids: CASFGTGELFF. This chain uses TRBV5-1 with TRBJ2-2, with D unresolved. There are 11 residues in the CDR3. Between the trimmed V and J ends, which lost 7 bases and 5 bases, there was a span of 6 bases. CDR1 and CDR2 from the germline V gene are SGHRS and YFSETQ.

V and J are TRBV25-1 and TRBJ2-4; 7 bases map to TRBD1. V trimming: 1 base; J trimming: 7 bases; junction bases outside the gene matches: 4. Germline-derived CDR1 and CDR2 are MGHDK and SYGVNS. This CDR3 has 14 amino acids. The CDR3 region is CASSESHRGNIQYF. DNA for the CDR3: TGTGCCAGCAGTGAATCGCACAGGGGTAACATTCAGTACTTC.

Only one count was recorded for this clone. J is TRBJ1-6 and V is TRBV14, with D possibly being TRBD1 (5 bases). The germline V and J ends were trimmed by 5 bases and 7 bases, with 18 bases remaining between them. The CDR3 extends over 16 amino acids. The V gene's germline CDR1 is SGHDN and CDR2 FVKESK. The DNA of the CDR3 is TGTGCCAGCAGCTTCGGGACTCCGAGGGCCAATTCACCCCTCCACTTT. Amino acids: CASSFGTPRANSPLHF. The entire variable domain, with the rest obtained from reference TRBV14 and TRBJ1-6, is as follows: EAGVTQFPSHSVIEKGQTVTLRCDPISGHDNLYWYRRVMGKEIKFLLHFVKESKQDESGMPNNRFLAERTGGTYSTLKVQPAELEDSGVYFCASSFGTPRANSPLHFGNGTRLTVT.

CDR3 DNA sequence: TGTGCCAGCAGCTCCCGGACCGAGTACAATGAGCAGTTCTTC. It specifies CASSSRTEYNEQFF. The chain links TRBV11-3 to TRBJ2-1; D is uncertain. This CDR3 is 14 amino acids long. Trimming removed 4 bases from V and 4 bases from J, with 11 bases in between. Germline V CDR1 and CDR2: SGHNT, YENEEA.

The chain uses TRBV5-6 and TRBJ1-5; 8 bases line up with TRBD1. This CDR3 is built from 14 residues. CDR1 SGHDT and CDR2 YYEEEE come from the germline V gene. V trimming: 0 bases; J trimming: 5 bases; junction bases outside the gene matches: 1. CDR3 coding DNA: TGTGCCAGCAGCTTGGCAGGGGGCCATCAGCCCCAGCATTTT. It encodes CASSLAGGHQPQHF.

The chain is built from TRBV7-2 and TRBJ2-7; D is perhaps TRBD2 (6 bases). Trimming shortened V by 0 bases and J by 3 bases, and 9 bases separated the two germline ends. The V gene's germline CDR1 is SGHTA and CDR2 FQGNSA. The CDR3 consists of 14 residues. The CDR3 loop is CASSLAGLGYEQYF. CDR3 nucleotides: TGTGCCAGCAGCTTAGCGGGACTCGGCTACGAGCAGTACTTC.

The V gene is TRBV2, the J gene TRBJ2-7; TRBD2 might be the D (5 bases). Germline values: CDR1 SNHLY, CDR2 FYNNEI. V lost 6 bases and J 3 bases, leaving 15 bases between the germline ends. The CDR3 is 14 residues long. The DNA for the CDR3 is TGTGCCAGCAGGATAGAGGGTACAAACTACGAGCAGTACTTC. It codes for CASRIEGTNYEQYF.

The chain couples TRBV5-5 to TRBJ1-3; the D gene is possibly TRBD1 (5 bases). V gave up 0 bases and J gave up 0 bases, with 7 bases separating them. Germline V lookup: CDR1 SGHKS, CDR2 YYEKEE (reference sequence). This CDR3 has 15 residues. The CDR3 sequence: CASSLGGSSGNTIYF. CDR3 DNA: TGTGCCAGCAGCTTGGGGGGGAGCTCTGGAAACACCATATATTTT.

The V gene is TRBV28, the J gene TRBJ1-5; D call uncertain. This CDR3 has 12 amino acids. Germline-derived CDR1 and CDR2 are MDHEN and SYDVKM. The germline V and J ends were trimmed by 2 bases and 4 bases, with 3 bases remaining between them. CDR3 region: CASSLQNQPQHF. The CDR3 DNA follows: TGTGCCAGCAGTTTACAAAATCAGCCCCAGCATTTT.

In regard to this clone: At the DNA level, this CDR3 is encoded by other sequences in the same sample as well. The gene calls are TRBV7-2 and TRBJ2-2; the D is unclear. Germline V gene data show CDR1 as SGHTA and CDR2 as FQGNSA. The ends were cut back, 1 base at V and 8 bases at J, with 2 bases in the middle. The CDR3 contains 11 residues. Here the CDR3 reads CASSLDGELFF. CDR3 bases: TGTGCCAGCAGCTTAGATGGGGAGCTGTTTTTT.

The chain couples TRBV30 to TRBJ2-2; D remains ambiguous. The V end was cut by 3 bases, the J end by 3 bases, with 11 bases between. CDR1 and CDR2 from the germline V gene are GTSNPN and SVGIG (reference sequence). The CDR3 runs to 14 residues. The CDR3 DNA sequence: TGTGCCTGGAGCCCCGACCGGGACACCGGGGAGCTGTTTTTT. Its protein product is CAWSPDRDTGELFF. Using reference TRBV30 and TRBJ2-2 for the parts outside the CDR3, the full variable domain is SQTIHQWPATLVQPVGSPLSLECTVEGTSNPNLYWYRQAAGRGLQLLFYSVGIGQISSEVPQNLSASRPQDRQFILSSKKLLLSDSGFYLCAWSPDRDTGELFFGEGSRLTVL.

The CDR3 DNA follows: TGTGCCAGCAGTTTAGAAGAGACCCAGTACTTC. This translates into CASSLEETQYF. The V and J genes are TRBV6-6 and TRBJ2-5; D remains unclear. The CDR3 is made up of 11 amino acids. Trimming pared 4 bases from V and 3 bases from J, leaving 3 bases between. From germline, CDR1 is MNHNY and CDR2 SVGAGI (reference sequence).

This clone was seen more than once but under ten times. V usage is TRBV7-6 and J usage is TRBJ2-7, with D possibly being TRBD2 (5 bases). V shed 4 bases and J shed 3 bases, with 7 bases lying between them. From germline, CDR1 is SGHVS and CDR2 FNYEAQ. The CDR3 spans 12 residues. The DNA for the CDR3 is TGTGCCAGCAGCTCGGACTTCTACGAGCAGTACTTC. Its translation: CASSSDFYEQYF.

This rearrangement joins TRBV27 to TRBJ2-5; TRBD2 matches at 10 bases. Germline-derived CDR1 and CDR2 are MNHEY and SMNVEV (reference sequence). With V trimmed by 6 bases and J by 5 bases, 6 bases remained unmatched. The CDR3 is 14 residues long. In DNA, the CDR3 is TGTGCCAGCAGACTAGCGGGACTCAGGGAGACCCAGTACTTC. Protein product: CASRLAGLRETQYF.

The chain combines TRBV7-8 with TRBJ2-7; the match to TRBD1 covers 7 bases. V was pared by 5 bases and J by 4 bases, with 23 bases of the junction left unmatched. This CDR3 contains 19 residues. Per germline, CDR1 SGHVS and CDR2 FQNEAQ. DNA for the CDR3: TGTGCCAGCAGCGCCCAACCACTCTCCCGGGACAGTCCTTTTTACGAGCAGTACTTC. As protein: CASSAQPLSRDSPFYEQYF.

This clone was observed a few times. The gene calls are TRBV10-3 and TRBJ1-2, with 7 nucleotides matching TRBD1. J gave up 7 bases and V 3 bases, and 5 bases lay outside the gene matches. Germline lookup yields CDR1 ENHRY and CDR2 SYGVKD. The CDR3 covers 13 residues. This CDR3 reads CAISETTGTGYTF. CDR3 nucleotides: TGTGCCATCAGTGAAACGACAGGGACTGGCTACACCTTC.

This chain links TRBV7-2 with TRBJ1-6, with D possibly being TRBD1 (5 bases). The CDR3 is 16 amino acids. CDR1 is SGHTA and CDR2 is FQGNSA in the germline V gene. The V gene lost 2 bases and the J gene lost 5 bases, with 13 bases spanning the gap. This chain's CDR3 is CASSLNGGENNSPLHF. The CDR3 DNA reads as TGTGCCAGCAGCTTAAATGGGGGGGAAAATAATTCACCCCTCCACTTT.